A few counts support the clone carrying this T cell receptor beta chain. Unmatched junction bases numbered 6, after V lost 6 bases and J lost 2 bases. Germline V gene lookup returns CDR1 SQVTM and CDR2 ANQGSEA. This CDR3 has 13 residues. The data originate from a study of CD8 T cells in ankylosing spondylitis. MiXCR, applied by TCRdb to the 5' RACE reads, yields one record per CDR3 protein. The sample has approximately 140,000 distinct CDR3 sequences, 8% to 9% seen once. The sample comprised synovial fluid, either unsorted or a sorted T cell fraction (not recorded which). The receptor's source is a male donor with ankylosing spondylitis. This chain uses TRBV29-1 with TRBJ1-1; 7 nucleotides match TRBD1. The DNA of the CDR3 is TGCAGCGTAGGCGACAGGGTCAACACTGAAGCTTTCTTT. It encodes CSVGDRVNTEAFF.